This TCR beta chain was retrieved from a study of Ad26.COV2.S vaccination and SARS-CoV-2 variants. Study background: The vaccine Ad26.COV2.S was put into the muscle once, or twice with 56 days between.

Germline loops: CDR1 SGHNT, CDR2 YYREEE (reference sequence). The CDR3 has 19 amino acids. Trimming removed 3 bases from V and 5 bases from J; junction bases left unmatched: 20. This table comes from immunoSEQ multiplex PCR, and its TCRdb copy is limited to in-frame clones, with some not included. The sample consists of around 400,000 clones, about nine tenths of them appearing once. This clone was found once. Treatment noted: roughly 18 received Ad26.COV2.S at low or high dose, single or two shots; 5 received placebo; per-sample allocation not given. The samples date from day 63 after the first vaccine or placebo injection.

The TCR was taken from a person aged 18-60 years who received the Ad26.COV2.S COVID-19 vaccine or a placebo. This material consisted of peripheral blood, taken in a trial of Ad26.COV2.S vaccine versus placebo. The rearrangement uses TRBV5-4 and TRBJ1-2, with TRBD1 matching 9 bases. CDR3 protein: CASSSGQGRLLVSLYGYTF. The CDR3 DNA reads TGTGCCAGCAGCTCGGGACAGGGACGACTGCTTGTTAGTCTTTATGGCTACACCTTC. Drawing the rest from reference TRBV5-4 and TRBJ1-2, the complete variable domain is ETGVTQSPTHLIKTRGQQVTLRCSSQSGHNTVSWYQQALGQGPQFIFQYYREEENGRGNFPPRFSGLQFPNYSSELNVNALELDDSALYLCASSSGQGRLLVSLYGYTFGSGTRLTVV.